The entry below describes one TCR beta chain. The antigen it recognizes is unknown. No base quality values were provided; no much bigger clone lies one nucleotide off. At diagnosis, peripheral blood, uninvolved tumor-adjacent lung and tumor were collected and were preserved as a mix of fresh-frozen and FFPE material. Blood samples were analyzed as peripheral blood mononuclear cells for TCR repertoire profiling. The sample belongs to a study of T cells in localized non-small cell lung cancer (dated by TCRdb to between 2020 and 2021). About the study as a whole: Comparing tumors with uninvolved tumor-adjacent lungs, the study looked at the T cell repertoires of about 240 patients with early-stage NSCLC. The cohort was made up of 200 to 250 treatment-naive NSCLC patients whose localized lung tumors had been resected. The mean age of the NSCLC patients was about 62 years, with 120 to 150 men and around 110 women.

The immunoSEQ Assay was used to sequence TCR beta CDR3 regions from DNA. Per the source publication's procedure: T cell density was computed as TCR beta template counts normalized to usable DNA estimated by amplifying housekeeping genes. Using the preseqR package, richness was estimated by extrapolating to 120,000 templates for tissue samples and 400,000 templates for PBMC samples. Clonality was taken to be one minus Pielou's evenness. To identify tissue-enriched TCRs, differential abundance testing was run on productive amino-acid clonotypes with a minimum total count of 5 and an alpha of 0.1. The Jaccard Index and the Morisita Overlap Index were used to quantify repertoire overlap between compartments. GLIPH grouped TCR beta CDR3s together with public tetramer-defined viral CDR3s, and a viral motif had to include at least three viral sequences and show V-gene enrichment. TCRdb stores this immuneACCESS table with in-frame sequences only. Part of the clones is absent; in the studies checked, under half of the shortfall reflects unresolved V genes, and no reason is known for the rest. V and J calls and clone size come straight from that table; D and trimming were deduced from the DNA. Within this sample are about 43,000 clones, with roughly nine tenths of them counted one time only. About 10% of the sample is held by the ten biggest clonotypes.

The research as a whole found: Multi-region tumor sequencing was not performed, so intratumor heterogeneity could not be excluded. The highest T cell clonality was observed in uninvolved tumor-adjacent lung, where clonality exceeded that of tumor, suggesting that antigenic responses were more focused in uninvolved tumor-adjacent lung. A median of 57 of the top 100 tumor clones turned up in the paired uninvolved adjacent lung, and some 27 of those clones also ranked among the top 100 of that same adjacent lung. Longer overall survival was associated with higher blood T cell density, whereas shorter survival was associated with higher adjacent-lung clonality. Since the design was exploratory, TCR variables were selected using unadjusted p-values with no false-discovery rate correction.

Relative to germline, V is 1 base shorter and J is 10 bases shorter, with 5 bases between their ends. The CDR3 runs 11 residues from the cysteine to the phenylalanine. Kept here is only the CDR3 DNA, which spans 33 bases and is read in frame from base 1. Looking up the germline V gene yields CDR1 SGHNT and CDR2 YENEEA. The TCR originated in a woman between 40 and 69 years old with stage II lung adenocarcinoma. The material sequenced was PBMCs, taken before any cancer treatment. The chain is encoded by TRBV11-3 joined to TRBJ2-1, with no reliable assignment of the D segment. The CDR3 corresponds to CASSLGGEQFF. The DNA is TGTGCCAGCAGCTTAGGTGGCGAGCAGTTCTTC.